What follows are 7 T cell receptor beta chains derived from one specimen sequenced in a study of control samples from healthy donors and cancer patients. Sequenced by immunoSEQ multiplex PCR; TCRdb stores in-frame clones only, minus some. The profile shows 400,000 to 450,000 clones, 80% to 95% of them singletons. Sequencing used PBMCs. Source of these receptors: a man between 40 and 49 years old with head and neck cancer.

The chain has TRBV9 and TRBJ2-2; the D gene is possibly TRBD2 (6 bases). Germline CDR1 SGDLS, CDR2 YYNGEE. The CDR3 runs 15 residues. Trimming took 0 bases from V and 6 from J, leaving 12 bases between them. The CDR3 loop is CASSVASGVAGELFF. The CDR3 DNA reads TGTGCCAGCAGCGTAGCTTCGGGGGTGGCCGGGGAGCTGTTTTTT.

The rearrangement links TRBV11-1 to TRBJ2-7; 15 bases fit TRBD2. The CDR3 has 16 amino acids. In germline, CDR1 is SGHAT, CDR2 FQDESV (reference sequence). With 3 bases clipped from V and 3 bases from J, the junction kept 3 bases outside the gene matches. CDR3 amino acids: CASSLPGLAGGYEQYF. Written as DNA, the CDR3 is TGTGCCAGCAGCTTGCCGGGACTAGCGGGGGGCTACGAGCAGTACTTC. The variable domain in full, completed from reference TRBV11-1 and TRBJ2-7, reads EAEVAQSPRYKITEKSQAVAFWCDPISGHATLYWYRQILGQGPELLVQFQDESVVDDSQLPKDRFSAERLKGVDSTLKIQPAELGDSAMYLCASSLPGLAGGYEQYFGPGTRLTVT.

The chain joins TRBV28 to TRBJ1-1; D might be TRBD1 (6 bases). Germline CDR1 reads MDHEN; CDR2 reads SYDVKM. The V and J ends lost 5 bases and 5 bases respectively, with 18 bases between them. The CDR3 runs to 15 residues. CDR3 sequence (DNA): TGTGCCAGCAGTCCCGCGACTTCCGGGACAACTGAAGCTTTCTTT. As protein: CASSPATSGTTEAFF.

The CDR3 DNA sequence: TGTGCCAGCAGCGTAACAGGGTCTCCTAACGAGCAGTACTTC. It specifies CASSVTGSPNEQYF. The J gene is TRBJ2-7, the V gene TRBV9; D possibly corresponds to TRBD1 (6 bases). Trimming removed 1 base at V and 5 bases at J, with 13 bases between. The V gene's germline CDR1 is SGDLS and CDR2 YYNGEE. The CDR3 totals 14 residues.

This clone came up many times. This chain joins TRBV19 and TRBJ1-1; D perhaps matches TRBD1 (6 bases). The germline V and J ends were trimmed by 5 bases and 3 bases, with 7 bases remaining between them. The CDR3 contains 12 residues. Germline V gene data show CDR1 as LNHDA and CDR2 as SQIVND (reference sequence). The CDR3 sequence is CASSPGDTEAFF. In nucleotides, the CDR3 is TGTGCCAGTAGTCCAGGGGACACTGAAGCTTTCTTT.

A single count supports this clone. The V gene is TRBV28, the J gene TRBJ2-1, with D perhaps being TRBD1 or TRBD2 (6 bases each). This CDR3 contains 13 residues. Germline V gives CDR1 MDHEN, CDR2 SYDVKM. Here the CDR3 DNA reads TGTGCGGGGGGCGCGGGCAGGTACAATGAGCAGTTCTTC. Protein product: CAGGAGRYNEQFF.

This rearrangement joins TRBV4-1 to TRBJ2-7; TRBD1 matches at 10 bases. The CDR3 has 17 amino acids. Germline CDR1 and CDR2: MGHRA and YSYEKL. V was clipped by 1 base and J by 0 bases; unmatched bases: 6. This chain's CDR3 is CASSQVLGQGHSYEQYF. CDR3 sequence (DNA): TGCGCCAGCAGCCAAGTTCTGGGACAGGGGCACTCCTACGAGCAGTACTTC.